This TCR beta chain was captured by sequencing in a study of neurological immune-mediated disorders. Study results and limitations: Private repertoires in all groups were suggested by the absence of shared CDR3 amino acid sequences among expanded clones across subjects.

A note on this clonotype: Its antigen is undetermined.

The team produced cDNA through 5'RACE using 10-nucleotide random UMIs. TCRdb re-derived calls from the 5' RACE reads in MiXCR, one entry per CDR3 protein. The sample lists 50,000 to 75,000 distinct CDR3 sequences; about an eighth were seen once. Trimming removed 4 bases at V and 0 bases at J, with 8 bases between. The CDR3 consists of 14 residues. CDR1 is SGHRS, CDR2 YFSETQ, per germline. This chain joins TRBV5-1 and TRBJ1-5, with D possibly TRBD1 on 5 matching bases. Sequencing was done on a sample of PBMCs. The clonotype was recovered from a woman aged 55-69 years with HTLV-1-associated myelopathy (HAM/TSP). The CDR3 sequence is CASSQGDSNQPQHF. CDR3 sequence (DNA): TGCGCCAGCAGCCAAGGGGATAGCAATCAGCCCCAGCATTTT. Using reference TRBV5-1 and TRBJ1-5 for the parts outside the CDR3, the full variable domain is KAGVTQTPRYLIKTRGQQVTLSCSPISGHRSVSWYQQTPGQGLQFLFEYFSETQRNKGNFPGRFSGRQFSNSRSEMNVSTLELGDSALYLCASSQGDSNQPQHFGDGTRLSIL.